The sequence of this T cell receptor (beta chain) was determined in a study of shared T cell receptors in the human thymus. This clone was detected once. The repertoire was sequenced with immunoSEQ multiplex PCR; TCRdb's copy has only in-frame clones and lacks some. In the table there are more than 550,000 clones, roughly 85% of which are singletons. With 1 base removed from V and 9 bases from J, the gap between germline ends came to 8 bases. The CDR3 has 13 residues. Per germline, CDR1 SGHRS and CDR2 YFSETQ. A further study also used this sample, focusing on human thymus T cells.

The gene calls are TRBV5-1 and TRBJ1-6; D may be TRBD1 (6 bases). Input material: thymocytes. The source is a girl under two years old with a congenital heart defect. The chain's CDR3 is CASSLRDTSPLHF. CDR3 sequence (DNA): TGCGCCAGCAGCTTGCGGGACACTTCACCCCTCCACTTT.